This record looks at one T cell receptor (beta chain) sequence and its context. Authors' data handling: Amplification from reference gene primers served as the basis for estimated nucleated cell counts. Produced via immunoSEQ multiplex PCR; TCRdb's table is partial and in-frame only. V and J calls and clone size are as listed in that table; D and trimming were resolved from the DNA. The sample holds some 380,000 clones, approximately 77% seen once. These data belong to a study of blood T cell repertoires in COVID-19. Across the study: COVID-19 samples from acute and convalescent phases originated in the United States, Italy and Spain. From T cells, B-cell-depleted T cells, or PBMCs came the material, which was cDNA or gDNA.

This receptor was taken from a human donor with acute or convalescent COVID-19. The donor label of this sample is uncertain. The sequenced sample was peripheral blood.

The CDR3 sequence: CASGLNPGTIYNEQFF. The DNA for the CDR3 is TGTGCTAGTGGTTTGAATCCTGGGACTATATACAATGAGCAGTTCTTC. The chain combines TRBV12-5 with TRBJ2-1; TRBD2 matches at 7 bases. There are 16 residues in the CDR3. Germline V gene lookup returns CDR1 LGHNT and CDR2 FRNRAP. The V and J ends lost 2 bases and 4 bases, in that order; junction bases with no gene match: 8.